These T cell receptor beta chains were read from a single sample in a study of cytomegalovirus exposure and HLA in healthy donors. Using immunoSEQ multiplex PCR, the repertoire was profiled, and TCRdb retains in-frame clones only, with some absent. The sample records fewer than 140,000 clones, approximately 70% being singletons. The sample taken for sequencing was PBMCs. All receptors derive from a boy under 18 in good health and CMV-seronegative. The conserved cysteine and the conserved F or W are not part of the CDR3 here. Each record gives: D gene, clone size, V gene, CDR3 protein. The D gene is left open where the match is weak. Part of the rows lack a size; the others show once, few, many or a class for expanded clones.

D: .; size: .; V: TRBV19; CDR3: ASSLGTWEAGELF
D: TRBD1; size: .; V: TRBV19; CDR3: ASREGQGYTEAF
D: TRBD2; size: .; V: TRBV5-8; CDR3: ASSHLAGASLLRF
D: .; size: .; V: TRBV6-5; CDR3: ASSLTGYSNQPQH
D: .; size: .; V: TRBV28; CDR3: ASSLESTGSYEQY
D: .; size: .; V: TRBV6-5; CDR3: ASTRSAHGRAF
D: TRBD1; size: few; V: TRBV28; CDR3: ASSLFGGQFNGYT
D: .; size: .; V: TRBV10-3; CDR3: AISPDSNYGYT
D: .; size: few; V: TRBV28; CDR3: ASSSPLDSTYEQY
D: TRBD1; size: .; V: TRBV7-9; CDR3: ASSEGQGKNTEAF
D: .; size: .; V: TRBV6-1; CDR3: ASSVGRVRRAYEQY
D: .; size: few; V: TRBV7-9; CDR3: ASSPTGGGRHSEAF
D: .; size: .; V: TRBV7-9; CDR3: ASSPEGGKANEKLF
D: .; size: few; V: TRBV18; CDR3: ASSPSGAYGYT
D: TRBD1; size: .; V: TRBV6-6; CDR3: ASSYPGQQETQY
D: TRBD2; size: few; V: TRBV5-1; CDR3: ATRALAGGEQY
D: .; size: .; V: TRBV9; CDR3: ASSVQGFPYEQY
D: .; size: few; V: TRBV5-6; CDR3: ASSSDKNSPLH
D: TRBD1; size: .; V: TRBV6-4; CDR3: ASSDSTGYGELF
D: TRBD2; size: .; V: TRBV9; CDR3: ASSVEAGVRPYEQY
D: TRBD1; size: once; V: TRBV7-9; CDR3: ASSLVGVVRTGTYNEQF
D: .; size: .; V: TRBV6-5; CDR3: ASSFKNYGYT
D: TRBD1; size: .; V: TRBV14; CDR3: ASSPGTGARTGELF
D: .; size: few; V: TRBV5-4; CDR3: ASSPDSNEKLF
D: TRBD1; size: once; V: TRBV2; CDR3: ASSVGIGTVILKNYGYT
D: TRBD2; size: .; V: TRBV2; CDR3: ASGTSVETQY
D: .; size: .; V: TRBV5-1; CDR3: ASSVSWDTQY
D: .; size: .; V: TRBV30; CDR3: AWSDGGNSPLH
D: .; size: .; V: TRBV18; CDR3: ASSPGLGQPQH
D: TRBD2; size: .; V: TRBV2; CDR3: AALPGTSGEQF
D: .; size: .; V: TRBV9; CDR3: ASSVAWGGSNYGYT
D: TRBD1; size: .; V: TRBV11-2; CDR3: ASSSFSGQGTNSYEQY
D: .; size: .; V: TRBV2; CDR3: ASSESNTGELF
D: .; size: .; V: TRBV7-8; CDR3: ASSYDAGTLYNEQF
D: .; size: .; V: TRBV6-5; CDR3: ASRGLSFYEQY
D: .; size: .; V: TRBV2; CDR3: ASRKGDHPSGELF
D: TRBD1; size: .; V: TRBV2; CDR3: ASRGQGGETEAF
D: TRBD2; size: .; V: TRBV9; CDR3: ASSVDGEGSYNEQF
D: .; size: .; V: TRBV30; CDR3: AWKEGGNQPQH
D: TRBD1; size: .; V: TRBV29-1; CDR3: SVGTGGNQPQH
D: .; size: .; V: TRBV2; CDR3: ASRNRFNYGYT
D: .; size: .; V: TRBV21-1; CDR3: ASRRGGNTEAF
D: TRBD1; size: .; V: TRBV5-6; CDR3: ASSPGGKEEKLF
D: .; size: few; V: TRBV28; CDR3: ASNGRDGGSFHEQY
D: .; size: .; V: TRBV15; CDR3: ATSPARRGTEAF
D: .; size: .; V: TRBV11-3; CDR3: ASSLRVTGELF
D: TRBD1; size: .; V: TRBV6-5; CDR3: ASKTGGLAYEQY
D: .; size: .; V: TRBV27; CDR3: ASRAGTDTQY
D: TRBD2; size: .; V: TRBV4-2; CDR3: ASSQELSGGPDTQY
D: .; size: .; V: TRBV7-2; CDR3: ASSLAASSYEQF
D: .; size: .; V: TRBV19; CDR3: ASSRLSNTGELF
D: TRBD1; size: .; V: TRBV28; CDR3: ASSGDSDYEQY
D: TRBD1; size: .; V: TRBV7-8; CDR3: ASSSGTELPNYGYT
D: TRBD1; size: .; V: TRBV6-1; CDR3: ASRTGTGKQPQH
D: .; size: .; V: TRBV5-1; CDR3: ASSLGLVIGWETQY
D: TRBD1; size: .; V: TRBV6-5; CDR3: ASRRTRTGEETQY
D: .; size: once; V: TRBV6-5; CDR3: ASSYQSRGGIQY
D: .; size: .; V: TRBV28; CDR3: ASSLTATWGLFYEQY